These 24 T cell receptor beta chains originate from one sample sequenced in a study of T cell repertoires in cytomegalovirus infection. These receptors' targets are unknown. TCRdb ran MiXCR on the reads and lists one entry per CDR3 protein. The table has about 570,000 distinct CDR3 sequences, under 45% seen once. The sample was cultured PBMCs, taken from culture after CMV antigen stimulation. The receptors were sampled from a human donor in good health (CMV status not recorded). Some clones in this sample may be carry-over from other donors' samples.

This clonotype was found a few times. The chain joins TRBV7-9 to TRBJ2-1, with 12 bases lining up with TRBD2. The V segment lost 5 bases and the J segment 8 bases; nucleotides outside the gene matches: 7. This CDR3 has 15 residues. CDR1 is SEHNR and CDR2 is FQNEAQ in the germline V gene (reference sequence). In DNA, the CDR3 is TGTGCCAGCAGCCCGACTAGCGGGAGAGGCCATGAGCAGTTCTTC. Amino acid sequence: CASSPTSGRGHEQFF.

This chain uses TRBV7-9 with TRBJ2-3; 7 nucleotides agree with TRBD2. Germline values: CDR1 SEHNR, CDR2 FQNEAQ (reference sequence). V gave up 3 bases and J gave up 2 bases; unmatched junction bases: 8. This CDR3 is built from 16 residues. The CDR3 sequence: CASSFPGGPTTDTQYF. CDR3 sequence (DNA): TGTGCCAGCAGCTTTCCGGGGGGACCCACCACAGATACGCAGTATTTT. The entire variable domain, with the rest obtained from reference TRBV7-9 and TRBJ2-3, is as follows: DTGVSQNPRHKITKRGQNVTFRCDPISEHNRLYWYRQTLGQGPEFLTYFQNEAQLEKSRLLSDRFSAERPKGSFSTLEIQRTEQGDSAMYLCASSFPGGPTTDTQYFGPGTRLTVL.

This chain connects TRBV7-2 to TRBJ2-7; D may match TRBD1 or TRBD2 (7 bases each). The V and J ends lost 2 bases and 2 bases respectively, with 16 bases between them. The CDR3 sequence is 16 residues long. CDR1 is SGHTA, CDR2 FQGNSA, per germline. CDR3 in DNA: TGTGCCAGCAGCTTAAGGGGGGGACAGAACGCCTACGAGCAGTACTTC. Amino acids: CASSLRGGQNAYEQYF.

The chain employs TRBV4-2 and TRBJ1-5, with D unclear. Trimming took 5 bases from V and 0 from J, leaving 8 bases between them. This CDR3 region has 14 residues. From germline, CDR1 is LGHNA and CDR2 YNFKEQ. This CDR3 reads CASSALHSNQPQHF. For the CDR3, the DNA is TGTGCCAGCAGCGCCCTGCATAGCAATCAGCCCCAGCATTTT.

The CDR3 DNA follows: TGTGCCAGCAGCCCGTCAGGGGGCGCTTACCAGCCCCAGCATTTT. Residues: CASSPSGGAYQPQHF. This rearrangement joins TRBV7-2 to TRBJ1-5, with 8 bases matching TRBD1. The CDR3 contains 15 residues. Germline trimming cut 5 bases from V and 7 bases from J; bases unmatched to any gene: 10. Per germline, CDR1 SGHTA and CDR2 FQGNSA. Full variable domain (remainder filled in from reference TRBV7-2 and TRBJ1-5): GAGVSQSPSNKVTEKGKDVELRCDPISGHTALYWYRQSLGQGLEFLIYFQGNSAPDKSGLPSDRFSAERTGGSVSTLTIQRTQQEDSAVYLCASSPSGGAYQPQHFGDGTRLSIL.

The rearrangement uses TRBV6-2 or TRBV6-3 and TRBJ1-5; no clear D gene. Germline loops: CDR1 MNHEY, CDR2 SVGEGT. This CDR3 has 13 amino acids. V was clipped by 2 bases and J by 5 bases, with 7 bases between them. The CDR3 DNA sequence: TGTGCCAGCAGTTACGTGGCCTATCAGCCCCAGCATTTT. Its protein product is CASSYVAYQPQHF.

This clonotype was counted a few times. CDR3 protein: CASSPGTGEQETQYF. The DNA of the CDR3 is TGTGCCAGCAGCCCTGGGACAGGTGAACAAGAGACCCAGTACTTC. J is TRBJ2-5 and V is TRBV7-9; TRBD1 matches at 8 bases. The V gene's germline CDR1 is SEHNR and CDR2 FQNEAQ (reference sequence). The CDR3 is 15 residues long. V was pared by 5 bases and J by 2 bases, with 7 bases of the junction left unmatched.

On this clonotype itself: A junction boundary mismatches the germline segment, possibly from a read error. V gene TRBV4-1 combines with J gene TRBJ2-1, with 7 bases fitting TRBD2. The CDR3 runs 16 residues. CDR1 is MGHRA and CDR2 is YSYEKL in the germline V gene. CDR3 sequence (DNA): TGTGCCAGCAGCCAGAACGGCGGGGGAGCATACAATGAGCAGTTCTTC. This gives the protein CASSQNGGGAYNEQFF.

J is TRBJ2-1 and V is TRBV7-9; tentatively, D is TRBD2 (5 bases). The CDR3 loop spans 14 amino acids. V shed 1 base and J shed 3 bases, with 7 bases lying between them. Looked up from germline, CDR1 is SEHNR and CDR2 is FQNEAQ (reference sequence). The CDR3, as DNA: TGTGCCAGCAGCTTAGACGGGGACTACAATGAGCAGTTCTTC. Encoded protein: CASSLDGDYNEQFF. Looking up the rest from reference TRBV7-9 and TRBJ2-1 gives the full variable domain: DTGVSQNPRHKITKRGQNVTFRCDPISEHNRLYWYRQTLGQGPEFLTYFQNEAQLEKSRLLSDRFSAERPKGSFSTLEIQRTEQGDSAMYLCASSLDGDYNEQFFGPGTRLTVL.

This clonotype came up a few times. This chain uses TRBV2 with TRBJ2-3, with a tentative D call TRBD1 (6 bases). Germline V gives CDR1 SNHLY, CDR2 FYNNEI. Trimming cost V 7 bases and J 0 bases, with 11 bases left between them. The CDR3 sequence is 14 residues long. The CDR3 DNA reads TGTGCCAGCAAGGGGGTAATAAGCACAGATACGCAGTATTTT. Translating gives CASKGVISTDTQYF. Combining the CDR3 with reference TRBV2 and TRBJ2-3 gives the whole variable domain EPEVTQTPSHQVTQMGQEVILRCVPISNHLYFYWYRQILGQKVEFLVSFYNNEISEKSEIFDDQFSVERPDGSNFTLKIRSTKLEDSAMYFCASKGVISTDTQYFGPGTRLTVL.

The chain has TRBV2 and TRBJ1-1, with 8 bases matching TRBD1. The CDR3 is made up of 15 amino acids. The trim removed 3 bases at V and 7 bases at J, leaving 10 bases unmatched. In germline, CDR1 is SNHLY, CDR2 FYNNEI. Here the CDR3 reads CASSDGRQGIGEAFF. CDR3 bases: TGTGCCAGCAGTGATGGGAGACAGGGGATCGGTGAAGCTTTCTTT.

The V gene is TRBV7-8, the J gene TRBJ2-7; possibly TRBD2 for D (6 bases). The CDR3 runs 15 residues. V lost 5 bases and J 3 bases, leaving 17 bases between the germline ends. In germline, CDR1 is SGHVS, CDR2 FQNEAQ. CDR3 in DNA: TGTGCCAGCAGCCGGGAGCTAGCGATATACTACGAGCAGTACTTC. Its translation: CASSRELAIYYEQYF.

To note about this clonotype: The conserved phenylalanine or tryptophan is not found at the CDR3 terminus, so this likely reflects a read error. The chain employs TRBV7-2 and TRBJ2-7; D unclear. V lost 3 bases and J lost 5, with 8 bases in between. CDR1 and CDR2 (germline): SGHTA, FQGNSA. This CDR3 has 12 residues. The chain's CDR3 is CASSFSSHEQYL. CDR3 nucleotides: TGTGCCAGCAGCTTCTCAAGCCACGAGCAGTACCTC.

This clonotype appeared a few times. The chain recombines TRBV7-2 with TRBJ2-1; 7 bases line up with TRBD2. This CDR3 is 16 amino acids long. Germline values: CDR1 SGHTA, CDR2 FQGNSA. The ends lost 1 base at V and 1 base at J; junction bases unmatched: 4. CDR3 coding DNA: TGTGCCAGCAGCTTAGGGCTAGCGGTATCCTACAATGAGCAGTTCTTC. The encoded protein is CASSLGLAVSYNEQFF.

This clonotype was seen a few times. The V call is TRBV12-3 or TRBV12-4, the J call TRBJ2-7, with D possibly matching TRBD2 (5 bases). Trimming stripped 2 bases from V and 3 bases from J, with 8 bases between. This CDR3 is 13 amino acids long. The CDR3 reads CASSLLGNYEQYF. The CDR3 nucleotides are TGTGCCAGCAGTTTACTCGGGAACTACGAGCAGTACTTC.

The chain combines TRBV20-1 with TRBJ2-2; tentatively, D is TRBD2 (7 bases). Germline V CDR1 and CDR2: DFQATT, SNEGSKA (reference sequence). V lost 3 bases, J lost 4 bases, and 18 bases lay in between. This CDR3 is built from 16 residues. CDR3 protein: CSASQGSSGFTGELFF. As DNA, the CDR3 is TGCAGTGCTAGCCAGGGGTCTAGCGGATTCACCGGGGAGCTGTTTTTT.

This clonotype was seen a handful of times. The gene calls are TRBV7-2 and TRBJ2-3; no firm D call. Germline values: CDR1 SGHTA, CDR2 FQGNSA. The CDR3 totals 16 residues. V was shortened by 3 bases and J by 1 base, with 14 bases between the two germline ends. The CDR3 reads CASSLGLSVGTDTQYF. CDR3 sequence (DNA): TGTGCCAGCAGCTTGGGCCTTTCGGTCGGCACAGATACGCAGTATTTT.

This clonotype came up a few times. This chain uses TRBV7-8 with TRBJ2-3; D is uncertain. The germline V gene has CDR1 SGHVS and CDR2 FQNEAQ. V was shortened by 1 base and J by 4 bases, with 9 bases between the two germline ends. This CDR3 region has 14 residues. The CDR3 region has the DNA TGTGCCAGCAGCTTAGATTTTACCGCAGATACGCAGTATTTT. The encoded protein is CASSLDFTADTQYF.

This clonotype was found a few times. The rearrangement links TRBV5-1 to TRBJ2-5; no clear D. The CDR3 is made up of 15 amino acids. The V gene's germline CDR1 is SGHRS and CDR2 YFSETQ. V was clipped by 0 bases and J by 2 bases, with 11 bases between them. The CDR3 is CASSLVGTDQETQYF. Written as DNA, the CDR3 is TGCGCCAGCAGCTTGGTGGGTACGGATCAAGAGACCCAGTACTTC.

J is TRBJ1-5 and V is TRBV12-3 or TRBV12-4, with TRBD1 matching over 10 bases. The CDR3 is 15 residues long. V dropped 4 bases and J dropped 5; count of bases not matched to a gene: 5. CDR3 in amino acids: CASSSADRGDQPQHF. CDR3 in DNA: TGTGCCAGCAGTTCCGCGGACAGGGGGGATCAGCCCCAGCATTTT.

This clonotype was counted between two and nine times. The rearrangement joins TRBV7-8 to TRBJ1-5; 7 nucleotides align to TRBD1. This CDR3 comprises 17 residues. V was pared by 5 bases and J by 4 bases, with 14 bases of the junction left unmatched. Looked up from germline, CDR1 is SGHVS and CDR2 is FQNEAQ. The CDR3 bases are TGTGCCAGCAGCGTTACAGGACGACAGGGACCTAATCAGCCCCAGCATTTT. This codes for CASSVTGRQGPNQPQHF.

The rearrangement uses TRBV4-2 and TRBJ2-7; D may be TRBD2 (6 bases). V gave up 4 bases and J gave up 3 bases, with 16 bases separating them. The CDR3 loop spans 15 amino acids. The germline gives CDR1 LGHNA, CDR2 YNFKEQ. In DNA, the CDR3 is TGTGCCAGCAGCCGCACTCGGGCCGGGGGCTACGAGCAGTACTTC. It specifies CASSRTRAGGYEQYF.

The V call is TRBV7-6, the J call TRBJ2-7; TRBD1 matches at 8 bases. With 1 base clipped from V and 3 bases from J, the junction kept 5 bases outside the gene matches. This CDR3 has 15 amino acids. Per the germline V gene, CDR1 is SGHVS and CDR2 is FNYEAQ. The CDR3 reads CASSLGAGTGYEQYF. In DNA, the CDR3 is TGTGCCAGCAGCTTAGGAGCCGGGACAGGCTACGAGCAGTACTTC. Filled out from reference TRBV7-6 and TRBJ2-7, the complete variable domain reads GAGVSQSPRYKVTKRGQDVALRCDPISGHVSLYWYRQALGQGPEFLTYFNYEAQQDKSGLPNDRFSAERPEGSISTLTIQRTEQRDSAMYRCASSLGAGTGYEQYFGPGTRLTVT.

This chain connects TRBV20-1 to TRBJ2-7; D is uncertain. This CDR3 is built from 14 residues. Germline V gene lookup returns CDR1 DFQATT and CDR2 SNEGSKA (reference sequence). Trimming pared 3 bases from V and 4 bases from J, leaving 16 bases between. The CDR3 loop is CSASHPSRRYEQYF. The DNA for the CDR3 is TGCAGTGCTAGTCACCCCTCCCGGCGGTACGAGCAGTACTTC.